Listed below are T cell receptor beta chains from one sample, sequenced in a study of blood T cells in healthy people across ages. TCRdb analysed the 5' RACE reads with MiXCR anew, one entry per CDR3 protein. The data contain about 1 million distinct CDR3 sequences, under 55% of them singletons. Sequenced: blood. The receptors come from a woman in her fifties or sixties in good health. The CDR3 runs from the conserved cysteine through the conserved F or W. D genes are given only for firm matches. Expanded clones get a size class; other rows say once, few or many, or leave the size out.

TRBJ2-3	few	TRBV15	-	CATWTGSGVGDTQYF	TGTGCCACCTGGACCGGGAGTGGGGTTGGAGATACGCAGTATTTT
TRBJ1-5	-	TRBV2	-	CASSEAWNQPQHF	TGTGCCAGCAGTGAAGCCTGGAATCAGCCCCAGCATTTT
TRBJ2-1	-	TRBV27	TRBD2	CASSIQTRGGGPSSYNEQFF	TGTGCCAGCTCGATCCAAACACGCGGGGGAGGGCCCAGCTCCTACAATGAGCAGTTCTTC
TRBJ2-7	few	TRBV29-1	-	CSVGGGAYEQYF	TGCAGCGTTGGTGGGGGAGCCTACGAGCAGTACTTC
TRBJ2-7	few	TRBV29-1	-	CSVVSERYSYEQYF	TGCAGCGTTGTCAGCGAGAGGTACTCCTACGAGCAGTACTTC
TRBJ1-2	-	TRBV28	TRBD1	CASSAPGGAGDYGYTF	TGTGCCAGCAGTGCCCCAGGGGGCGCTGGGGACTATGGCTACACCTTC
TRBJ2-6	-	TRBV9	-	CASSVDPFSGANVLTF	TGTGCCAGCAGCGTAGACCCTTTCTCTGGGGCCAACGTCCTGACTTTC
TRBJ2-3	-	TRBV20-1	TRBD1	CSASHRQGYTDTQYF	TGCAGTGCTAGTCACCGACAGGGTTACACAGATACGCAGTATTTT
TRBJ2-2	many	TRBV7-8	-	CASSSYRNRPGELFF	TGTGCCAGCAGCTCCTACAGGAACCGACCCGGGGAGCTGTTTTTT
TRBJ2-7	-	TRBV29-1	-	CSVGQQGWRDEQYF	TGCAGCGTTGGGCAACAGGGATGGCGGGACGAGCAGTACTTC
TRBJ2-7	few	TRBV6-6	TRBD1	CASSYFDRGYYEQYF	TGTGCCAGCAGTTACTTCGACAGGGGGTACTACGAGCAGTACTTC
TRBJ2-7	few	TRBV7-2	TRBD2	CASSLAGLAGHEQYF	TGTGCCAGCAGCTTAGCGGGACTAGCGGGGCACGAGCAGTACTTC
TRBJ2-1	few	TRBV3-1	-	CASSQEWSHEQFF	TGTGCCAGCAGCCAAGAGTGGTCGCATGAGCAGTTCTTC
TRBJ2-5	-	TRBV29-1	-	CSVKGGREETQYF	TGCAGCGTGAAAGGGGGGAGGGAGGAGACCCAGTACTTC
TRBJ1-2	-	TRBV3-1	-	CASSQGVSLPYGYTF	TGTGCCAGCAGCCAAGGGGTCAGCCTTCCCTATGGCTACACCTTC
TRBJ2-3	few	TRBV7-2	TRBD2	CASSVLLAGEADTQYF	TGTGCCAGCAGCGTCCTACTAGCGGGAGAGGCAGATACGCAGTATTTT
TRBJ2-7	-	TRBV20-1	TRBD2	CSASPAGPSYEQYF	TGCAGTGCTAGTCCAGCGGGGCCTTCCTACGAGCAGTACTTC
TRBJ2-5	-	TRBV5-1	-	CASSESRLSAMETQYF	TGCGCCAGCAGCGAGTCCCGACTATCCGCTATGGAGACCCAGTACTTC